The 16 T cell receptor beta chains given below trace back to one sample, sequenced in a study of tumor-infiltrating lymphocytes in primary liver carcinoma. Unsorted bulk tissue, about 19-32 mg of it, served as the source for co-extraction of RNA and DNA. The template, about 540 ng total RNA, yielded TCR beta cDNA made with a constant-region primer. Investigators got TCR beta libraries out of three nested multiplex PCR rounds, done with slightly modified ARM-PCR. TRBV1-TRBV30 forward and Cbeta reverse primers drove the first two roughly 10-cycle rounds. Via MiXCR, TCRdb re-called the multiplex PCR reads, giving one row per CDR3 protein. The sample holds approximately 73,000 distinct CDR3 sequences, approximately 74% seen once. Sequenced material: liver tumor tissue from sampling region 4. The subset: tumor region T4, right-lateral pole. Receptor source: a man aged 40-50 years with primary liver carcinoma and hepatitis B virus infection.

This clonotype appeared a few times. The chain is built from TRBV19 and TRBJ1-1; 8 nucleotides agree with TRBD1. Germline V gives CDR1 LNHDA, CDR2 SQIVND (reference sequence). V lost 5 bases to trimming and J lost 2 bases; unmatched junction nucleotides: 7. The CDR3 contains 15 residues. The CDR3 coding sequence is TGTGCCAGTAGTTTTCCAGGGGGCGGAAACACTGAAGCTTTCTTT. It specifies CASSFPGGGNTEAFF. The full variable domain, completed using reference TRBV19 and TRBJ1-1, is DGGITQSPKYLFRKEGQNVTLSCEQNLNHDAMYWYRQDPGQGLRLIYYSQIVNDFQKGDIAEGYSVSREKKESFPLTVTSAQKNPTAFYLCASSFPGGGNTEAFFGQGTRLTVV.

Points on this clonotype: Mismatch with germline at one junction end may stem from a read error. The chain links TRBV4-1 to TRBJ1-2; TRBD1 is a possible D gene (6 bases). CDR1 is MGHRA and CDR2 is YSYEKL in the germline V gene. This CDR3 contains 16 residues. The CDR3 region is CVSSPRTAAGSRGYTF. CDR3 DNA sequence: TGCGTCAGCAGCCCACGGACAGCGGCTGGTTCTAGAGGCTACACCTTC.

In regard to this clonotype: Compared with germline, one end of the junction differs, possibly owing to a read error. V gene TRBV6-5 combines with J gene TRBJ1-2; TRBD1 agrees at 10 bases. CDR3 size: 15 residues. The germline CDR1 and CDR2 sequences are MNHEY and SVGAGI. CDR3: CTSSALWTGGYGYTF. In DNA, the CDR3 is TGTACCAGCAGCGCTTTATGGACAGGGGGCTATGGCTACACCTTC.

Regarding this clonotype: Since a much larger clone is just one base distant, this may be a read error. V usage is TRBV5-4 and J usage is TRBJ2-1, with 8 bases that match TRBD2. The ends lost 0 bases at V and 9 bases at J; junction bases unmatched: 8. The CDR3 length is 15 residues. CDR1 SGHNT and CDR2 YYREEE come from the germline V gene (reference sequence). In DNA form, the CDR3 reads TGTGCCAGCAGCTTGGGGTCTAGCGGGTCGAGTGAGCAGTTCTTC. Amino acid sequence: CASSLGSSGSSEQFF. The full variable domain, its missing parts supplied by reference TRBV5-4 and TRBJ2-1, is ETGVTQSPTHLIKTRGQQVTLRCSSQSGHNTVSWYQQALGQGPQFIFQYYREEENGRGNFPPRFSGLQFPNYSSELNVNALELDDSALYLCASSLGSSGSSEQFFGPGTRLTVL.

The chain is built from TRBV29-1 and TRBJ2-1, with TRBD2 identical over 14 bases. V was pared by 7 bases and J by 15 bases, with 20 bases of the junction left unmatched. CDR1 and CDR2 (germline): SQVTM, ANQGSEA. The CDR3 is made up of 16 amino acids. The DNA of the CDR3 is TGCAGCGCCACCCCCGGGACTAGCGGGAGATCACGAGTCCCGTTCTTC. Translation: CSATPGTSGRSRVPFF.

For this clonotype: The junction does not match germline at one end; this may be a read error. CDR3 in DNA: TGCGCCAGAAGCGAGACAGCTAACTATGTCTACACCTTT. As protein: CARSETANYVYTF. V and J are TRBV4-1 and TRBJ1-2, with D maybe TRBD1 (5 bases). Germline V CDR1 and CDR2: MGHRA, YSYEKL. The CDR3 spans 13 residues.

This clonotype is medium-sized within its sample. The CDR3 DNA is TGTGCCAGCACCCCCGGGACTAGCGGCCCCAATGAGCAGTTCTTC. Its translation is CASTPGTSGPNEQFF. The chain uses TRBV12-3 or TRBV12-4 and TRBJ2-1; 11 positions agree with TRBD2. The CDR3 runs 15 residues. Trimming cost V 7 bases and J 6 bases; bases outside gene matches: 8.

CDR3 bases: TGTGCCACCAGGCCGACTAGCGGAGCCTACAATGAGCAGTTCTTC. As protein: CATRPTSGAYNEQFF. The chain has TRBV15 and TRBJ2-1, with TRBD2 identical over 9 bases. Trimming took 6 bases from V and 2 from J; bases not matched to a gene: 5. CDR1 is LNHNV, CDR2 YYDKDF, per germline (reference sequence). The CDR3 length is 15 residues.

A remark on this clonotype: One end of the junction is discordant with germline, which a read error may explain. In DNA form, the CDR3 reads TGTGCCACCTCACCACCCGGAATCCGCACGGATACGCAGTATTTT. Translation: CATSPPGIRTDTQYF. The chain is built from TRBV12-3 or TRBV12-4 and TRBJ2-3; D gene unclear. CDR3 length equals 15 residues.

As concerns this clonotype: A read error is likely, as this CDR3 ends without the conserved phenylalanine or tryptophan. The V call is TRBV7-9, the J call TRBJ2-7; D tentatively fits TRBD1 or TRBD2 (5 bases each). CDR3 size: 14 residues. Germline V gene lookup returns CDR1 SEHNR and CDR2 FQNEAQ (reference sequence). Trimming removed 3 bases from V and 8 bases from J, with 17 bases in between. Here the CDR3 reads CASSFTRGGYKQYS. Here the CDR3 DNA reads TGTGCCAGCAGCTTCACAAGGGGCGGGTACAAGCAGTACTCC.

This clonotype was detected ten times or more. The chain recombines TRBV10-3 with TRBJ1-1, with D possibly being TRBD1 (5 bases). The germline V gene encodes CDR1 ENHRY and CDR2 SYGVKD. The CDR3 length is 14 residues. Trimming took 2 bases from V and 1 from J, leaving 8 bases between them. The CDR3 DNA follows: TGTGCCATCAGTGAGGACAGAGGGAACACTGAAGCTTTCTTT. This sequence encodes CAISEDRGNTEAFF.

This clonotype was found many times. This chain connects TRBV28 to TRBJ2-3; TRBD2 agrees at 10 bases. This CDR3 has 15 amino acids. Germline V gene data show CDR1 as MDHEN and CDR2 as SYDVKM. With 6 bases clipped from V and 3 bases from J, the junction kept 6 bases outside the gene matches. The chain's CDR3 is CASSQREGHTDTQYF. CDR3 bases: TGTGCCAGCAGCCAGCGGGAGGGCCATACAGATACGCAGTATTTT.

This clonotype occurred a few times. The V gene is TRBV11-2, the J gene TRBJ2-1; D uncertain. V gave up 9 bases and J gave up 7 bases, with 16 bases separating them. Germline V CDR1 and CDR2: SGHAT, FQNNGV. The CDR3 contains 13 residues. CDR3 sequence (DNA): TGTGCCAGTAACTTATCGCCAGCAAATGAGCAGTTCTTC. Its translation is CASNLSPANEQFF.

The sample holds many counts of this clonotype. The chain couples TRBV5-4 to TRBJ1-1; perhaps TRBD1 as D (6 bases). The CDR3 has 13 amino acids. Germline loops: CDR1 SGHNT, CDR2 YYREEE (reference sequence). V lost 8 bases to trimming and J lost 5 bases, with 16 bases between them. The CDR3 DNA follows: TGTGCCAGTAGGGGGGCGCCGGGTACTGAAGCTTTCTTT. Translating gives CASRGAPGTEAFF.

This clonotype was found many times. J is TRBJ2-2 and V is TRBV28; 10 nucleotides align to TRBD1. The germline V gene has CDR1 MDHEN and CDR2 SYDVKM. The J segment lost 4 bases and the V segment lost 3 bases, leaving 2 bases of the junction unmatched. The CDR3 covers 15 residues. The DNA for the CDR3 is TGTGCCAGCAGTTTGACAGGGGGCGGCACCGGGGAGCTGTTTTTT. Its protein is CASSLTGGGTGELFF.

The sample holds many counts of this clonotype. CDR3 region: CASSLAGLANHYEQYF. The CDR3 DNA is TGCGCCAGCAGCCTAGCGGGACTTGCCAACCACTACGAGCAGTACTTC. This chain uses TRBV4-1 with TRBJ2-7; 8 bases are a match to TRBD2. Looked up from germline, CDR1 is MGHRA and CDR2 is YSYEKL. The CDR3 has 16 residues. Germline trimming cut 4 bases from V and 3 bases from J; bases unmatched to any gene: 11.